One and the same sample provided the 19 T cell receptor beta chains below, sequenced in a study of regulatory T cells in long-lasting Graves disease. Assembly of TCR beta libraries relied on iRepertoire HTBI primers together with Arm-PCR of CDR3 regions. TCRdb ran MiXCR on the multiplex PCR reads and lists one entry per CDR3 protein. The repertoire consists of approximately 470,000 distinct CDR3 sequences, with around 16% occurring once and the leading ten covering 10% to 15%. Time point here: newly diagnosed GD, antithyroid drugs for less than 3 months. Making the TCR library involved RNA that had been extracted from PBMCs. These records were also assigned to another study, of T cells in Graves' hyperthyroidism and ophthalmopathy.

This sample comprised peripheral blood mononuclear cells (PBMCs), obtained at new diagnosis, from a patient treated with antithyroid drugs. These receptors were collected from a man between 35 and 55 years old with Graves disease.

This clonotype was seen many times. The DNA of the CDR3 is TGTGCCAGCAGCTTAGCGTGGACAGCCTCATCTAGCACAGATACGCAGTATTTT. Amino acids: CASSLAWTASSSTDTQYF. The V gene is TRBV7-8, the J gene TRBJ2-3; tentative D call: TRBD1 (6 bases). This CDR3 has 18 residues. Germline loops: CDR1 SGHVS, CDR2 FQNEAQ. Trimming shortened V by 0 bases and J by 0 bases, and 16 bases separated the two germline ends.

In its sample, this clonotype was seen many times. J is TRBJ2-1 and V is TRBV7-2; D is unresolved. The CDR3 is 16 residues long. Between the trimmed V and J ends, which lost 1 base and 2 bases, there was a span of 12 bases. Germline V gene lookup returns CDR1 SGHTA and CDR2 FQGNSA. CDR3 amino acids: CASSLGSRIPYNEQFF. DNA for the CDR3: TGTGCCAGCAGCTTAGGTAGCCGCATACCCTACAATGAGCAGTTCTTC.

The chain joins TRBV29-1 to TRBJ2-2, with unresolved D. Trimming shortened V by 4 bases and J by 0 bases, and 9 bases separated the two germline ends. CDR1 and CDR2 (germline): SQVTM, ANQGSEA. The CDR3 totals 14 residues. The CDR3 DNA reads as TGCAGCGTTGGGTTCAGCGCGAACACCGGGGAGCTGTTTTTT. Its protein product is CSVGFSANTGELFF.

This clonotype appeared many times. The chain uses TRBV20-1 and TRBJ2-5; D is unresolved. Germline V lookup: CDR1 DFQATT, CDR2 SNEGSKA (reference sequence). This CDR3 contains 14 residues. Trimming left V 4 bases short and J 5 bases short, with 17 bases between. The CDR3 DNA reads as TGCAGTGCTACTATCCGGGCTAAAGGGGAGACCCAGTACTTC. Translation: CSATIRAKGETQYF.

The V gene is TRBV19, the J gene TRBJ2-1; tentative D call: TRBD1 (5 bases). V lost 3 bases and J lost 8, with 11 bases in between. This CDR3 has 13 amino acids. Germline CDR1 and CDR2: LNHDA and SQIVND (reference sequence). CDR3 amino acids: CASSMARADEQFF. DNA of the CDR3: TGTGCCAGTAGTATGGCCAGGGCCGATGAGCAGTTCTTC.

This clonotype came up many times. V is TRBV7-9 and J is TRBJ2-1, with 14 nucleotides matching TRBD2. Germline V gives CDR1 SEHNR, CDR2 FQNEAQ (reference sequence). This CDR3 is built from 16 residues. V shed 5 bases, J shed 9 bases, and the junction held 9 bases outside the gene matches. CDR3 bases: TGTGCCAGCAGCCCGGTGGGACTAGCGGGAGTCCGTGAGCAGTTCTTC. Its translation is CASSPVGLAGVREQFF.

This clonotype came up a few times. The rearrangement joins TRBV29-1 to TRBJ1-1, with TRBD1 identical over 8 bases. The CDR3 has 13 residues. The trim removed 8 bases at V and 0 bases at J, leaving 5 bases unmatched. Germline lookup yields CDR1 SQVTM and CDR2 ANQGSEA. The CDR3 sequence is CSTRTGMNTEAFF. DNA of the CDR3: TGCAGCACAAGGACAGGGATGAACACTGAAGCTTTCTTT.

The chain links TRBV24-1 to TRBJ2-2; tentatively, D is TRBD2 (5 bases). V dropped 4 bases and J dropped 2 bases, with 10 bases sitting between them. The CDR3 has 15 residues. Germline V gene data show CDR1 as KGHDR and CDR2 as SFDVKD. The CDR3 DNA follows: TGTGCCACCAGTGACCAATGGACTAACACCGGGGAGCTGTTTTTT. Translating gives CATSDQWTNTGELFF.

In this sample, this clonotype turned up a few times. The chain couples TRBV4-1 to TRBJ2-1; the D gene is possibly TRBD1 (6 bases). The V end was cut by 2 bases, the J end by 6 bases, with 11 bases between. The CDR3 has 14 residues. Germline V gene lookup returns CDR1 MGHRA and CDR2 YSYEKL. The CDR3 is CASSQTDSSNEQFF. Here the CDR3 DNA reads TGCGCCAGCAGCCAAACGGACAGCTCCAATGAGCAGTTCTTC.

In nucleotides, the CDR3 is TGCGCCAGCAGCTTGTTTACGGGGAACACCGGGGAGCTGTTTTTT. Translated: CASSLFTGNTGELFF. The V call is TRBV5-1, the J call TRBJ2-2; D gene ambiguous. The CDR3 spans 15 residues. V was cut by 1 base and J by 1 base, with 8 bases left in between. CDR1 SGHRS and CDR2 YFSETQ come from the germline V gene.

This clonotype was seen many times. The genes are TRBV24-1 and TRBJ2-7, with 11 nucleotides matching TRBD1. CDR3 size: 15 residues. Per germline, CDR1 KGHDR and CDR2 SFDVKD. Unmatched junction bases numbered 3, after V lost 4 bases and J lost 2 bases. Written as DNA, the CDR3 is TGTGCCACCAGTGACCCGGGACAGGGGGCCTACGAGCAGTACTTC. It encodes CATSDPGQGAYEQYF.

V usage is TRBV2 and J usage is TRBJ2-2; no clear D. Germline CDR1 is SNHLY and CDR2 is FYNNEI. The CDR3 has 13 residues. The germline V and J ends were trimmed by 4 bases and 5 bases, with 8 bases remaining between them. CDR3 coding DNA: TGTGCCAGCAGTGTGTTGGGGACCGGGGAGCTGTTTTTT. Its protein product is CASSVLGTGELFF.

Turning to this clonotype: Compared with germline, one end of the junction differs, possibly owing to a read error. The chain couples TRBV5-1 to TRBJ1-4; D is possibly TRBD1 (5 bases). In germline, CDR1 is SGHRS, CDR2 YFSETQ. This CDR3 is built from 14 residues. DNA of the CDR3: TGTGCCAGCAGCTTCGGACACCTTAATGAAAAACTGTTTTTT. Protein product: CASSFGHLNEKLFF.

The V gene is TRBV2, the J gene TRBJ2-3; the match to TRBD2 covers 16 bases. CDR3 length equals 19 residues. Germline CDR1 SNHLY, CDR2 FYNNEI. J gave up 0 bases and V 6 bases, and 9 bases lay outside the gene matches. The CDR3 DNA follows: TGTGCCAGCAGGACGGGACTAGCGGGAGGGTCTTTTAGCACAGATACGCAGTATTTT. It encodes CASRTGLAGGSFSTDTQYF.

On this clonotype: With only one base between it and a far larger clone, this is likely a read error. The chain uses TRBV11-1 and TRBJ2-1; 8 nucleotides align to TRBD2. The J call may be in error: the DNA end matches TRBJ2-5 better. The length of the CDR3 is 18 residues. Germline CDR1 and CDR2: SGHAT and FQDESV (reference sequence). The CDR3 reads CASSLGALAVFRPETQYF. As DNA, the CDR3 is TGTGCCAGCAGCTTGGGGGCACTAGCGGTCTTCCGGCCAGAGACCCAGTACTTC.

This clonotype was seen a handful of times. The CDR3 sequence is CASRTGQNNEQFF. The CDR3 nucleotides are TGTGCCAGCAGGACCGGACAGAACAATGAGCAGTTCTTC. The gene calls are TRBV2 and TRBJ2-1; D may be TRBD1 (6 bases). Germline CDR1 and CDR2: SNHLY and FYNNEI. This CDR3 is 13 amino acids long. V was shortened by 6 bases and J by 5 bases, with 11 bases between the two germline ends.

This clonotype was counted at least ten times. V and J are TRBV28 and TRBJ1-2; 7 bases line up with TRBD1. CDR1 and CDR2 from the germline V gene are MDHEN and SYDVKM. The V and J ends lost 4 bases and 7 bases, in that order; junction bases with no gene match: 6. The CDR3 consists of 13 residues. This CDR3 reads CASSSRGKRGYTF. CDR3 bases: TGTGCCAGCAGTTCCAGGGGGAAGCGTGGCTACACCTTC.

The table lists this clonotype with many counts. The J gene is TRBJ2-5, the V gene TRBV28; no definite D call. Germline lookup yields CDR1 MDHEN and CDR2 SYDVKM. V dropped 7 bases and J dropped 4 bases, with 16 bases sitting between them. The length of the CDR3 is 14 residues. The CDR3 loop is CASTPLQWGETQYF. CDR3 bases: TGTGCCAGCACCCCCCTCCAGTGGGGAGAGACCCAGTACTTC.

The table lists this clonotype with many counts. The CDR3 protein is CSARDSRAYEQYF. In DNA, the CDR3 is TGCAGTGCTAGAGACTCACGGGCCTACGAGCAGTACTTC. The chain uses TRBV20-1 and TRBJ2-7; D is undetermined. CDR3 length: 13 amino acids. The germline V and J ends were trimmed by 0 bases and 2 bases, with 8 bases remaining between them. The germline V gene encodes CDR1 DFQATT and CDR2 SNEGSKA (reference sequence).